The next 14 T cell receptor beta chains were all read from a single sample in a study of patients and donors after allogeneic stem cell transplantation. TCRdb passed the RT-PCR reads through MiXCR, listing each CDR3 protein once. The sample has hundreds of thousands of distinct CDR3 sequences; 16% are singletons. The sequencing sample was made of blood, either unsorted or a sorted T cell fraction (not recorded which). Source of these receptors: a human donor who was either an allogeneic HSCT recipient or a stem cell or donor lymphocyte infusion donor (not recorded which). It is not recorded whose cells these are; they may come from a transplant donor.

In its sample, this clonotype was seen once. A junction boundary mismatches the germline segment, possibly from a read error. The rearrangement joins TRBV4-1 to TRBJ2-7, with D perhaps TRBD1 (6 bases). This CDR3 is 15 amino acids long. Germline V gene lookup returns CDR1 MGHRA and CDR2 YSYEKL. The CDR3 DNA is TGCGCCAGCAGCCCGGGACAAACGAGCTCCTACGAGCTGTACTTC. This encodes CASSPGQTSSYELYF.

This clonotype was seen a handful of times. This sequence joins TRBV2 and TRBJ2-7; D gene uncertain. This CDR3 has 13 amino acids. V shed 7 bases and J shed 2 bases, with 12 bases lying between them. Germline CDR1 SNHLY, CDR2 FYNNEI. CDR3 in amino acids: CASITSTTYEQYF. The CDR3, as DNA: TGTGCCAGCATCACGAGCACGACCTACGAGCAGTACTTC.

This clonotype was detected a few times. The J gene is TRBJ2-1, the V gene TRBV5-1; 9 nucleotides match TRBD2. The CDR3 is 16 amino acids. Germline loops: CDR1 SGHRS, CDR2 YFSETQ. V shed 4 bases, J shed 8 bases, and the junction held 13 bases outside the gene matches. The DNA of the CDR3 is TGCGCCAGCAGCCTAACGATCGGCGGGAGGGACTATGAGCAGTTCTTC. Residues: CASSLTIGGRDYEQFF.

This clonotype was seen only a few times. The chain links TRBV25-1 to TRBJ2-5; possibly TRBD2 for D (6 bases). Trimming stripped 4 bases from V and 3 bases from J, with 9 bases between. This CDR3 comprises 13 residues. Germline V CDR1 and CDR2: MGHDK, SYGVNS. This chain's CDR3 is CASSGWGEETQYF. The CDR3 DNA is TGTGCCAGCAGTGGTTGGGGGGAAGAGACCCAGTACTTC.

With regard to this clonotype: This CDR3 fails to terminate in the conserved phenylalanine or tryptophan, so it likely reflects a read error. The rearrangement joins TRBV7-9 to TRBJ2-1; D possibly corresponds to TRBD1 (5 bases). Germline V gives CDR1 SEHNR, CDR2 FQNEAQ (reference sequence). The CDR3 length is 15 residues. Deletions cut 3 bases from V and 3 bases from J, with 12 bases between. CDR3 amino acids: CASSFLTAHYNEQFI. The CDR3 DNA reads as TGTGCCAGCAGCTTCCTGACAGCCCACTACAATGAGCAGTTCATC.

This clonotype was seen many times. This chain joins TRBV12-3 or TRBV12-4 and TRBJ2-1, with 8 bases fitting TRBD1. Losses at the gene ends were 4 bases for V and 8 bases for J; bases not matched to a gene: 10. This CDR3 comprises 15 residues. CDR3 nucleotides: TGTGCCAGCAGTTGGGGGTGGGCAGGGGGCGATGAGCAGTTCTTC. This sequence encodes CASSWGWAGGDEQFF.

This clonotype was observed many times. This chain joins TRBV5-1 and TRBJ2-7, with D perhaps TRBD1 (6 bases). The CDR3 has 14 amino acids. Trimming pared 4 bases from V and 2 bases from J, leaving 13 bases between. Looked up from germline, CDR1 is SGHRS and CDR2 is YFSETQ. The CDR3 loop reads CASSGIGGAYEQYF. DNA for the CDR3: TGCGCCAGCAGCGGAATAGGGGGAGCCTACGAGCAGTACTTC.

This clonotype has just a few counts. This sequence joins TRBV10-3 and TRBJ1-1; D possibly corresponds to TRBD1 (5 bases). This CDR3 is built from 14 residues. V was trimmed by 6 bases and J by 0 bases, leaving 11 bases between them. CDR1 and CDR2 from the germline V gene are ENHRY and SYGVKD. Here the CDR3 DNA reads TGTGCCATCAGGGCAGGGAGGATGAACACTGAAGCTTTCTTT. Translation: CAIRAGRMNTEAFF.

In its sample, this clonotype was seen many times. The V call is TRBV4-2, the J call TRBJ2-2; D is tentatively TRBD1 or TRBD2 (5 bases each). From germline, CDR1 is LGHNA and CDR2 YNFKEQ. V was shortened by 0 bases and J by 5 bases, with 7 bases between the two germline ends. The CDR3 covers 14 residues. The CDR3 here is CASSQEEGTGELFF. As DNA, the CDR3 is TGTGCCAGCAGCCAAGAAGAGGGGACCGGGGAGCTGTTTTTT.

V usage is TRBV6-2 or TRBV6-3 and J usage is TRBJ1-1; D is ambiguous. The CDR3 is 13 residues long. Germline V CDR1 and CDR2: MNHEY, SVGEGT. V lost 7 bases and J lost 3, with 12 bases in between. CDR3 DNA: TGTGCCAGCAACCTACCCCTAGACACTGAAGCTTTCTTT. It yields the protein CASNLPLDTEAFF.

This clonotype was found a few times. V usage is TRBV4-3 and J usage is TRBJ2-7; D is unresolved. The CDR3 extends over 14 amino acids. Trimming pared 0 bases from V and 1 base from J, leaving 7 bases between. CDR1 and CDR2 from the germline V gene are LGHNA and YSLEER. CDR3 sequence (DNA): TGCGCCAGCAGCCAAGAGTCTCCGTCCTACGAGCAGTACTTC. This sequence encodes CASSQESPSYEQYF.

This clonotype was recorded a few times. CDR3 residues: CASSPATTGPPEAFF. CDR3 DNA sequence: TGTGCCAGTAGTCCAGCGACGACAGGACCCCCTGAAGCTTTCTTT. V gene TRBV19 combines with J gene TRBJ1-1, with a tentative D call TRBD1 (6 bases). Trimming cost V 5 bases and J 6 bases, with 19 bases left between them. CDR3 size: 15 residues. The germline gives CDR1 LNHDA, CDR2 SQIVND (reference sequence). The variable domain in full, with the rest retrieved from reference TRBV19 and TRBJ1-1, is DGGITQSPKYLFRKEGQNVTLSCEQNLNHDAMYWYRQDPGQGLRLIYYSQIVNDFQKGDIAEGYSVSREKKESFPLTVTSAQKNPTAFYLCASSPATTGPPEAFFGQGTRLTVV.

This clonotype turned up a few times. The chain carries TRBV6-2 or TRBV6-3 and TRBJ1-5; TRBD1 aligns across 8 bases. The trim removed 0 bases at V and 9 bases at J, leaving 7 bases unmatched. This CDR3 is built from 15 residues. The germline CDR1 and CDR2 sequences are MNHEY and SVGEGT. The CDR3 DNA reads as TGTGCCAGCAGTTACTCGGGGACAGGCGGGAGGCCCCAGCATTTT. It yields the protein CASSYSGTGGRPQHF.

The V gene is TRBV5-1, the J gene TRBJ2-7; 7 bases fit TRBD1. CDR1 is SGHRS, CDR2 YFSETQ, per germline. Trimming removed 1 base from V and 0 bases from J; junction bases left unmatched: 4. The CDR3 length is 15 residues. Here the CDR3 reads CASSLNRGISYEQYF. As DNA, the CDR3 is TGCGCCAGCAGCTTGAACAGGGGAATCTCCTACGAGCAGTACTTC.